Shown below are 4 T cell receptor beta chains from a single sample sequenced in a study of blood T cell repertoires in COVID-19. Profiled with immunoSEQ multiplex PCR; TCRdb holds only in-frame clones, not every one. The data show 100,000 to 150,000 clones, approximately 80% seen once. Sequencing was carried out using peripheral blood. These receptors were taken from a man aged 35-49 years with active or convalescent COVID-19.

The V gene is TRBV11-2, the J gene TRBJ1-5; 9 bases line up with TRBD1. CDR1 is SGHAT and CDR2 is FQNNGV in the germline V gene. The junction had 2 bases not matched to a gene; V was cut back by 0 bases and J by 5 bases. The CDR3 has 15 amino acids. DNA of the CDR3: TGTGCCAGCAGCTTAGAGACAGGGGGGGATCAGCCCCAGCATTTT. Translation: CASSLETGGDQPQHF.

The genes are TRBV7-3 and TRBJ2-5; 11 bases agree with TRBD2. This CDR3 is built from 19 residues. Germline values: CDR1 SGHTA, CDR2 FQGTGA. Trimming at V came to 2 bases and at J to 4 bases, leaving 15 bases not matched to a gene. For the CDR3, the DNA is TGTGCCAGCAGCTTATTGGGGGCGGCTAGCGGGAGGAATGGAGAGACCCAGTACTTC. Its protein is CASSLLGAASGRNGETQYF.

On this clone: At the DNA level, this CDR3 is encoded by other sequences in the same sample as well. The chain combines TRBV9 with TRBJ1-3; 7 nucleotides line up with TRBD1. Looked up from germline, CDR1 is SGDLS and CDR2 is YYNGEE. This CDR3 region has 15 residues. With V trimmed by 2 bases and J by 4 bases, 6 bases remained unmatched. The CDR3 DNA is TGTGCCAGCAGCGTTGGGCAGGGGGTCGGAAACACCATATATTTT. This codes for CASSVGQGVGNTIYF.

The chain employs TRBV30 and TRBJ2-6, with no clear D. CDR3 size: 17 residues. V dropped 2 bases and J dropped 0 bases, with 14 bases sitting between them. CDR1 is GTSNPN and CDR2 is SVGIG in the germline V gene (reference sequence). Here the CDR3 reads CAWSRQVPLSGANVLTF. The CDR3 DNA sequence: TGTGCCTGGAGTCGGCAGGTTCCCCTCTCTGGGGCCAACGTCCTGACTTTC. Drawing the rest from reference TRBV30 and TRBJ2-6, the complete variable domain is SQTIHQWPATLVQPVGSPLSLECTVEGTSNPNLYWYRQAAGRGLQLLFYSVGIGQISSEVPQNLSASRPQDRQFILSSKKLLLSDSGFYLCAWSRQVPLSGANVLTFGAGSRLTVL.